Each of the 30 T cell receptor beta chains below was sequenced from the same sample in a study of blood T cell repertoires in COVID-19. Sequencing was performed with immunoSEQ multiplex PCR; in TCRdb, only in-frame clones are kept and a portion is missing. The table shows some 60,000 clones, with 70% to 90% occurring only once. Sequencing was performed on peripheral blood. The receptor set was obtained from a man in his 60s with acute or convalescent COVID-19.

The rearrangement joins TRBV10-2 to TRBJ2-7; D might be TRBD1 (7 bases). The CDR3 sequence is 15 residues long. Germline assignment: CDR1 WSHSY and CDR2 SAAADI. V lost 0 bases and J lost 5, with 14 bases in between. CDR3 DNA: TGCGCCAGCAGTGAGTCCCCGACAGGGAGGAACGAGCAGTACTTC. Protein: CASSESPTGRNEQYF.

This clone was recorded a few times. The rearrangement uses TRBV5-1 and TRBJ2-7, with D possibly matching TRBD2 (5 bases). V lost 2 bases and J 3 bases, leaving 9 bases between the germline ends. In germline, CDR1 is SGHRS, CDR2 YFSETQ. The CDR3 extends over 13 amino acids. CDR3 sequence reads: CASSLGGIYEQYF. The CDR3 nucleotides are TGCGCCAGCAGCTTAGGAGGTATCTACGAGCAGTACTTC.

The V call is TRBV18, the J call TRBJ2-3, with 8 bases lining up with TRBD2. Germline V gene lookup returns CDR1 KGHSH and CDR2 LQKENI. The V segment lost 6 bases and the J segment 6 bases; nucleotides outside the gene matches: 11. This CDR3 spans 15 amino acids. CDR3 protein: CASSLGTRNGDTQYF. CDR3 DNA: TGTGCCAGCTCCCTCGGGACTAGAAATGGGGATACGCAGTATTTT.

This clone occurred a few times. The rearrangement uses TRBV6-5 and TRBJ1-4, with D uncertain. This CDR3 region has 12 residues. Germline V CDR1 and CDR2: MNHEY, SVGAGI. Trimming shortened V by 3 bases and J by 6 bases, and 5 bases separated the two germline ends. The CDR3 DNA sequence: TGTGCCAGCAGTTATGGCCATGAAAAACTGTTTTTT. This encodes CASSYGHEKLFF.

The DNA of the CDR3 is TGTGCCAGCAGCGTAGCAGGTAGCGGTGCGAACACCGGGGAGCTGTTTTTT. Its translation: CASSVAGSGANTGELFF. This chain connects TRBV9 to TRBJ2-2; a possible D gene is TRBD2 (6 bases). The germline CDR1 and CDR2 sequences are SGDLS and YYNGEE. Trimming removed 0 bases from V and 0 bases from J, with 12 bases in between. CDR3 length: 17 amino acids.

The chain links TRBV27 to TRBJ1-6, with D uncertain. Germline CDR1 reads MNHEY; CDR2 reads SMNVEV (reference sequence). The CDR3 totals 16 residues. Trimming took 0 bases from V and 7 from J, leaving 13 bases between them. The CDR3 loop reads CASSLSSGPGNSPLHF. CDR3 coding DNA: TGTGCCAGCAGTTTATCCTCGGGCCCGGGAAATTCACCCCTCCACTTT.

This chain connects TRBV7-2 to TRBJ2-3, with 9 bases aligning to TRBD2. This CDR3 spans 16 amino acids. Germline values: CDR1 SGHTA, CDR2 FQGNSA. With V trimmed by 7 bases and J by 2 bases, 10 bases remained unmatched. In DNA, the CDR3 is TGTGCCAGCATCCGGGGCGGGGGGGCCCACACAGATACGCAGTATTTT. Residues: CASIRGGGAHTDTQYF.

The V and J genes are TRBV19 and TRBJ2-5; a weak D match, TRBD1 (6 bases). Trimming took off 10 bases at V and 5 bases at J, with 23 bases between the two ends. Germline V CDR1 and CDR2: LNHDA, SQIVND (reference sequence). This CDR3 contains 15 residues. Written as DNA, the CDR3 is TGTGCCACTAAAGATCGACAGGATCGCCGGGAGACCCAGTACTTC. Amino acid sequence: CATKDRQDRRETQYF.

The chain has TRBV18 and TRBJ2-2; TRBD2 matches 7 bases. The V segment lost 4 bases and the J segment 7 bases; nucleotides outside the gene matches: 3. CDR1 and CDR2 (germline): KGHSH, LQKENI. This CDR3 region has 13 residues. In DNA, the CDR3 is TGTGCCAGCTCACGGGGAGGGAGCGGGGAGCTGTTTTTT. It encodes CASSRGGSGELFF.

The chain joins TRBV19 to TRBJ1-1, with a weak D call TRBD1 (5 bases). The CDR3 has 14 amino acids. The V and J ends lost 5 bases and 7 bases respectively, with 17 bases between them. CDR1 is LNHDA, CDR2 SQIVND, per germline (reference sequence). CDR3 sequence: CASSAGTRAGEAFF. The CDR3 nucleotides are TGTGCCAGTAGTGCCGGGACTCGGGCGGGTGAAGCTTTCTTT.

The chain is built from TRBV10-1 and TRBJ2-5; D might be TRBD1 (6 bases). CDR1 is WNHNN and CDR2 is SYGVQD in the germline V gene (reference sequence). The V end lost 2 bases, the J end lost 5 bases, and 15 bases lay between the germline ends. The CDR3 length is 15 residues. CDR3 residues: CASSENVQGSETQYF. The DNA for the CDR3 is TGCGCCAGCAGTGAGAATGTTCAGGGGTCGGAGACCCAGTACTTC.

The rearrangement links TRBV10-2 to TRBJ2-7; no reliable D call. Trimming pared 3 bases from V and 3 bases from J, leaving 12 bases between. The CDR3 extends over 14 amino acids. Germline CDR1 reads WSHSY; CDR2 reads SAAADI. CDR3 coding DNA: TGCGCCAGCAGTGATCAGGCGTCGGTCTACGAGCAGTACTTC. Encoded protein: CASSDQASVYEQYF.

This rearrangement joins TRBV30 to TRBJ1-3; 9 nucleotides align to TRBD1. The CDR3 extends over 18 amino acids. CDR1 GTSNPN and CDR2 SVGIG come from the germline V gene (reference sequence). Germline trimming cut 0 bases from V and 1 base from J; bases unmatched to any gene: 10. CDR3 nucleotide sequence: TGTGCCTGGAGTGTTCGGACAGGGGTTTCATCTTCTGGAAACACCATATATTTT. Amino acids: CAWSVRTGVSSSGNTIYF. The full variable domain, rest sourced from reference TRBV30 and TRBJ1-3, is SQTIHQWPATLVQPVGSPLSLECTVEGTSNPNLYWYRQAAGRGLQLLFYSVGIGQISSEVPQNLSASRPQDRQFILSSKKLLLSDSGFYLCAWSVRTGVSSSGNTIYFGEGSWLTVV.

The chain is built from TRBV12-3 or TRBV12-4 and TRBJ1-1; unclear D gene. The V gene lost 3 bases and the J gene lost 8 bases, with 10 bases spanning the gap. The CDR3 has 12 amino acids. Here the CDR3 reads CASSLIYSEAFF. The CDR3 DNA follows: TGTGCCAGCAGTTTGATTTACTCAGAAGCTTTCTTT.

This clone was recorded a few times. This chain uses TRBV7-2 with TRBJ1-6; 8 bases match TRBD1. The CDR3 runs to 15 residues. After removal of 4 bases from V and 7 bases from J, the junction contained 6 bases not matched to a gene. Germline assignment: CDR1 SGHTA and CDR2 FQGNSA. CDR3 sequence reads: CASSSTGDLNSPLHF. The CDR3 nucleotides read TGTGCCAGCAGCTCGACAGGGGACTTAAATTCACCCCTCCACTTT. The variable domain in full, completed from reference TRBV7-2 and TRBJ1-6, reads GAGVSQSPSNKVTEKGKDVELRCDPISGHTALYWYRQSLGQGLEFLIYFQGNSAPDKSGLPSDRFSAERTGGSVSTLTIQRTQQEDSAVYLCASSSTGDLNSPLHFGNGTRLTVT.

The genes are TRBV2 and TRBJ1-5; TRBD1 aligns across 9 bases. V dropped 0 bases and J dropped 0; count of bases not matched to a gene: 3. CDR1 SNHLY and CDR2 FYNNEI come from the germline V gene. This CDR3 is 17 amino acids long. CDR3 DNA sequence: TGTGCCAGCAGTGAAGCCGGGACAGGGTATAGCAATCAGCCCCAGCATTTT. It is translated as CASSEAGTGYSNQPQHF.

The V and J genes are TRBV5-5 and TRBJ1-2; 9 positions agree with TRBD1. The germline CDR1 and CDR2 sequences are SGHKS and YYEKEE (reference sequence). Losses at the gene ends were 4 bases for V and 7 bases for J; bases not matched to a gene: 14. The CDR3 is 16 amino acids. The CDR3 here is CASSDYTGGAFSGYTF. DNA for the CDR3: TGTGCCAGCAGCGATTATACAGGGGGCGCGTTTAGTGGCTACACCTTC. Looking up the rest from reference TRBV5-5 and TRBJ1-2 gives the full variable domain: DAGVTQSPTHLIKTRGQQVTLRCSPISGHKSVSWYQQVLGQGPQFIFQYYEKEERGRGNFPDRFSARQFPNYSSELNVNALLLGDSALYLCASSDYTGGAFSGYTFGSGTRLTVV.

V and J are TRBV5-4 and TRBJ2-3; 7 bases are shared with TRBD2. There are 14 residues in the CDR3. Germline CDR1 SGHNT, CDR2 YYREEE (reference sequence). J was trimmed by 3 bases and V by 6 bases; bases with no gene match: 7. The chain's CDR3 is CASTRGKVTDTQYF. The DNA for the CDR3 is TGTGCCAGCACGCGGGGGAAAGTTACAGATACGCAGTATTTT.

The chain carries TRBV18 and TRBJ2-7, with TRBD2 matching over 11 bases. The germline gives CDR1 KGHSH, CDR2 LQKENI. CDR3 length: 16 amino acids. V was clipped by 1 base and J by 4 bases; unmatched bases: 6. The CDR3 loop is CASSPRLSGGAYEQYF. In DNA, the CDR3 is TGTGCCAGCTCACCACGGCTTAGCGGGGGGGCATACGAGCAGTACTTC.

This clone occurred a few times. J is TRBJ1-4 and V is TRBV7-6, with D hard to call. Germline V lookup: CDR1 SGHVS, CDR2 FNYEAQ. The CDR3 is made up of 15 amino acids. V lost 2 bases and J lost 8, with 15 bases in between. The CDR3: CASSLNRGSREKLFF. CDR3 nucleotides: TGTGCCAGCAGCTTAAATCGGGGAAGTAGGGAAAAACTGTTTTTT.

This chain uses TRBV25-1 with TRBJ1-2; 9 positions agree with TRBD1. This CDR3 has 15 amino acids. Per the germline V gene, CDR1 is MGHDK and CDR2 is SYGVNS. Trimming at V came to 1 base and at J to 2 bases, leaving 2 bases not matched to a gene. The CDR3 DNA follows: TGTGCCAGCAGTGAATTAACAGGGGGCAACTATGGCTACACCTTC. Protein product: CASSELTGGNYGYTF.

The rearrangement joins TRBV29-1 to TRBJ1-2; 9 nucleotides align to TRBD1. Looked up from germline, CDR1 is SQVTM and CDR2 is ANQGSEA. V shed 7 bases, J shed 6 bases, and the junction held 3 bases outside the gene matches. The CDR3 covers 11 residues. CDR3 sequence reads: CSGDRVNGYTF. The CDR3 DNA is TGCAGCGGGGACAGGGTGAATGGCTACACCTTC.

This chain links TRBV14 with TRBJ1-2; TRBD1 matches at 8 bases. Germline trimming cut 1 base from V and 8 bases from J; bases unmatched to any gene: 9. Germline V gene sequence: CDR1 SGHDN, CDR2 FVKESK. The CDR3 has 15 residues. The CDR3 sequence: CASSQGGTGATGYTF. As DNA, the CDR3 is TGTGCCAGCAGCCAAGGGGGGACAGGAGCCACGGGCTACACCTTC.

The chain carries TRBV4-1 and TRBJ1-5, with 9 bases aligning to TRBD1. The CDR3 runs to 15 residues. Losses at the gene ends were 3 bases for V and 5 bases for J; bases not matched to a gene: 5. CDR1 is MGHRA and CDR2 is YSYEKL in the germline V gene. This chain's CDR3 is CASSQPWTGDQPQHF. The CDR3 DNA reads TGCGCCAGCAGCCAGCCCTGGACAGGGGATCAGCCCCAGCATTTT.

The rearrangement links TRBV2 to TRBJ2-5, with D uncertain. Germline V CDR1 and CDR2: SNHLY, FYNNEI. CDR3 length: 13 amino acids. V was pared by 6 bases and J by 5 bases, with 13 bases between. The CDR3 loop is CASRSGGGETQYF. The DNA for the CDR3 is TGTGCCAGCAGATCCGGTGGCGGTGAGACCCAGTACTTC.

The chain carries TRBV7-2 and TRBJ2-7, with 7 bases lining up with TRBD2. From germline, CDR1 is SGHTA and CDR2 FQGNSA. The CDR3 has 15 amino acids. Germline trimming cut 3 bases from V and 3 bases from J; bases unmatched to any gene: 8. The CDR3 nucleotides read TGTGCCAGCAGCTTGACCTGGGGGAGGGACTACGAGCAGTACTTC. The encoded protein is CASSLTWGRDYEQYF.

This clone was counted a single time. This chain uses TRBV6-2 or TRBV6-3 with TRBJ1-5; D gene unclear. V lost 0 bases and J lost 2, with 11 bases in between. This CDR3 is built from 16 residues. Germline V gene sequence: CDR1 MNHEY, CDR2 SVGEGT. The CDR3 sequence is CASSYSKRGGNQPQHF. The CDR3 region has the DNA TGTGCCAGCAGTTACTCGAAGCGGGGTGGCAATCAGCCCCAGCATTTT.

J is TRBJ2-3 and V is TRBV5-1, with 11 bases fitting TRBD1. J lost 0 bases, V lost 3 bases, and 3 bases had no gene match. Germline loops: CDR1 SGHRS, CDR2 YFSETQ. The CDR3 runs to 16 residues. CDR3 protein: CASSSRTGGSTDTQYF. As DNA, the CDR3 is TGCGCCAGCAGCTCTCGGACAGGGGGCAGCACAGATACGCAGTATTTT.

The CDR3 region has the DNA TGTGCCAGCAGCCTGGACAGGGGACAGGACGAGCAGTACTTC. This codes for CASSLDRGQDEQYF. The chain links TRBV2 to TRBJ2-7, with 9 bases fitting TRBD1. Germline V gene lookup returns CDR1 SNHLY and CDR2 FYNNEI. The CDR3 is 14 residues long. J gave up 5 bases and V 6 bases, and 8 bases lay outside the gene matches.

The chain combines TRBV7-9 with TRBJ1-5; maybe TRBD1 (5 bases). Between the trimmed V and J ends, which lost 2 bases and 4 bases, there was a span of 9 bases. This CDR3 contains 14 residues. CDR1 and CDR2 (germline): SEHNR, FQNEAQ (reference sequence). This CDR3 reads CASSLSTVNQPQHF. The CDR3 nucleotides are TGTGCCAGCAGCTTATCGACAGTAAATCAGCCCCAGCATTTT.